In this sample, the clone carrying this T cell receptor beta chain turned up a few times. Its specificity is not known. This entry belongs to a study of beta chain features in type 1 diabetes. This CDR3 spans 14 amino acids. The V end lost 4 bases, the J end lost 2 bases, and 11 bases lay between the germline ends. Per the germline V gene, CDR1 is SGHNT and CDR2 is YYREEE (reference sequence). Every isolated RNA sample was fully reverse transcribed, so sequencing captured expressed TCRB transcripts. Clones were sequenced by immunoSEQ multiplex PCR, and TCRdb holds only the in-frame ones, with some missing. Among 200,000 to 300,000 clones listed, roughly 11% were seen once. Study findings and constraints: There was a moderate but significant shortening of TCRB CDR3s in all four CD4+ subsets of Type 1 diabetes patients.

The source of this sequence is a man younger than 45 with type 1 diabetes. Sample: naive CD4+ T cells from blood. The chain is built from TRBV5-4 and TRBJ2-3; D possibly corresponds to TRBD2 (6 bases). The CDR3 bases are TGTGCCAGCAGCCTAGCGTACTCCACAGATACGCAGTATTTT. It translates to CASSLAYSTDTQYF.